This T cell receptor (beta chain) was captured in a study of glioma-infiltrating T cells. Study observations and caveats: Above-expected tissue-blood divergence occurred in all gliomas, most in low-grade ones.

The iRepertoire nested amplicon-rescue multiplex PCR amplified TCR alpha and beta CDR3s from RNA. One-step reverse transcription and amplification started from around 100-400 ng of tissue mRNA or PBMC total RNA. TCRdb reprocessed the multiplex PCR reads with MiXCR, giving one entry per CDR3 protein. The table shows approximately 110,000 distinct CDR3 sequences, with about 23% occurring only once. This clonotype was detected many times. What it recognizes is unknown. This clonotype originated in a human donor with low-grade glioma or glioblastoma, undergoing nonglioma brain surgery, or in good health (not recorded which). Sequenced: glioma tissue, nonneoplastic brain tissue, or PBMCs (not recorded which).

CDR3 sequence: CASSLEANTEAFF. Here the CDR3 DNA reads TGTGCCAGCAGCTTAGAGGCCAACACTGAAGCTTTCTTT. V and J are TRBV11-2 and TRBJ1-1; unclear D gene. Germline V gene data show CDR1 as SGHAT and CDR2 as FQNNGV. The germline V and J ends were trimmed by 0 bases and 2 bases, with 4 bases remaining between them. The CDR3 extends over 13 amino acids.